This is a list of T cell receptor beta chains from one sample in a study of CD8 T cells in ankylosing spondylitis. One entry per CDR3 protein results from TCRdb running MiXCR on the 5' RACE reads. The sample gives more than 650,000 distinct CDR3 sequences, about 12% of which show up once; 0.51% is in the top ten. Sequencing input: blood, either unsorted or a sorted T cell fraction (not recorded which). The origin of the receptors is a male donor with ankylosing spondylitis. CDR3s include the opening cysteine and the closing phenylalanine or tryptophan. Fields, in order: CDR3 protein, CDR3 DNA, J gene, clone size, D gene, V gene. The D gene is left open where the match is weak. Some rows have no size entry. The others give once, few or many, or a class for an expanded clone.

CDR3: CASTDSGRHIEQFF
DNA: TGTGCCAGTACCGATAGCGGGAGGCACATTGAGCAGTTCTTC
J: TRBJ2-1
size: NA
D: TRBD2
V: TRBV12-3/TRBV12-4

CDR3: CASSLDQGPWGGYTF
DNA: TGTGCCAGCAGCTTAGATCAGGGCCCTTGGGGTGGCTACACCTTC
J: TRBJ1-2
size: NA
D: NA
V: TRBV7-2

CDR3: CSARDRATGETQYF
DNA: TGCAGTGCTAGAGATCGGGCGACAGGGGAGACCCAGTACTTC
J: TRBJ2-5
size: few
D: TRBD1
V: TRBV20-1

CDR3: CASRASGSYEQYF
DNA: TGTGCCAGCAGGGCTAGCGGGAGCTACGAGCAGTACTTC
J: TRBJ2-7
size: many
D: TRBD2
V: TRBV12-3/TRBV12-4

CDR3: CASSGPELMNTEAFF
DNA: TGCGCCAGCAGCGGGCCGGAACTCATGAACACTGAAGCTTTCTTT
J: TRBJ1-1
size: many
D: NA
V: TRBV5-1

CDR3: CAWSDRQWGYGYTF
DNA: TGTGCCTGGAGTGATCGACAGTGGGGCTATGGCTACACCTTC
J: TRBJ1-2
size: NA
D: NA
V: TRBV30

CDR3: CASSPGTSVPYNEQFF
DNA: TGTGCCAGCAGCCCTGGGACTAGCGTCCCCTACAATGAGCAGTTCTTC
J: TRBJ2-1
size: few
D: TRBD2
V: TRBV5-4

CDR3: CSATEGVWNTEAFF
DNA: TGCAGTGCCACGGAGGGGGTTTGGAACACTGAAGCTTTCTTT
J: TRBJ1-1
size: few
D: NA
V: TRBV20-1

CDR3: CSARVQSGGEGAPNEKLFF
DNA: TGCAGTGCTAGAGTCCAGAGTGGGGGGGAGGGGGCTCCGAATGAAAAACTGTTTTTT
J: TRBJ1-4
size: NA
D: TRBD1
V: TRBV20-1

CDR3: CSARGLAGLNEKFF
DNA: TGCAGTGCTAGGGGGCTAGCGGGACTCAATGAGAAGTTCTTC
J: TRBJ2-1
size: NA
D: TRBD2
V: TRBV20-1

CDR3: CSAPGTSGPLNEQFF
DNA: TGCAGTGCCCCCGGGACTAGCGGGCCCCTCAATGAGCAGTTCTTC
J: TRBJ2-1
size: few
D: TRBD2
V: TRBV20-1

CDR3: CASSLSTTSSYNEQFF
DNA: TGCGCCAGCAGCCTGTCCACTACGAGCTCCTACAATGAGCAGTTCTTC
J: TRBJ2-1
size: many
D: NA
V: TRBV5-1

CDR3: CASSFGDQETQYF
DNA: TGCGCCAGCAGCTTTGGGGATCAAGAGACCCAGTACTTC
J: TRBJ2-5
size: NA
D: NA
V: TRBV5-1

CDR3: CAISEFREGGLAGEQYF
DNA: TGTGCCATCAGTGAGTTCCGGGAGGGGGGACTAGCGGGCGAGCAGTACTTC
J: TRBJ2-7
size: NA
D: TRBD2
V: TRBV10-3

CDR3: CSASQGGDQPQHF
DNA: TGCAGTGCTAGTCAGGGGGGGGATCAGCCCCAGCATTTT
J: TRBJ1-5
size: many
D: TRBD1
V: TRBV20-1

CDR3: CSARISSGGSYEQYF
DNA: TGCAGTGCTAGGATTTCTAGCGGGGGCTCCTACGAGCAGTACTTC
J: TRBJ2-7
size: few
D: TRBD2
V: TRBV20-1

CDR3: CASSAEGYRTYEQYF
DNA: TGTGCCAGCAGCGCCGAGGGGTATAGAACCTACGAGCAGTACTTC
J: TRBJ2-7
size: NA
D: NA
V: TRBV25-1

CDR3: CSARFTRWREDDYEQYF
DNA: TGCAGTGCAAGATTTACCCGGTGGCGGGAGGACGACTACGAGCAGTACTTC
J: TRBJ2-7
size: NA
D: TRBD2
V: TRBV20-1

CDR3: CASSAGTAAAYEQYF
DNA: TGCGCCAGCAGCGCAGGTACAGCGGCGGCCTACGAGCAGTACTTC
J: TRBJ2-7
size: NA
D: NA
V: TRBV5-1